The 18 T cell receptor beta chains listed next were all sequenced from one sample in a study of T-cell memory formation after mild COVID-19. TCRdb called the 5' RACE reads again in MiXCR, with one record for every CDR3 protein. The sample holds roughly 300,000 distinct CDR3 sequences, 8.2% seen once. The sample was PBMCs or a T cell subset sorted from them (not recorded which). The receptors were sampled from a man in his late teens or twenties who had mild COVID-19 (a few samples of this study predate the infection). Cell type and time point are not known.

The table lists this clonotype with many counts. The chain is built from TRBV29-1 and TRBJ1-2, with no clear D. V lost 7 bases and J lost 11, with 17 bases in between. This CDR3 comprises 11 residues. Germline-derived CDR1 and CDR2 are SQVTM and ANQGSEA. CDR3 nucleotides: TGCAGCGCCTGGAGACAATTCGAGTACACCTTC. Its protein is CSAWRQFEYTF. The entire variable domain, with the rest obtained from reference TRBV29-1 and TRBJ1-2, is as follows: SAVISQKPSRDICQRGTSLTIQCQVDSQVTMMFWYRQQPGQSLTLIATANQGSEATYESGFVIDKFPISRPNLTFSTLTVSNMSPEDSSIYLCSAWRQFEYTFGSGTRLTVV.

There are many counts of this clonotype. The DNA of the CDR3 is TGTGCCAGCAGCTTAGTCAGTCAAAGAGGGGAGACCCAGTACTTC. It specifies CASSLVSQRGETQYF. This sequence joins TRBV7-2 and TRBJ2-5; perhaps TRBD2 as D (5 bases). V gave up 1 base and J gave up 5 bases, with 14 bases separating them. Germline CDR1 SGHTA, CDR2 FQGNSA. CDR3 length: 15 residues. Using reference TRBV7-2 and TRBJ2-5 for the parts outside the CDR3, the full variable domain is GAGVSQSPSNKVTEKGKDVELRCDPISGHTALYWYRQSLGQGLEFLIYFQGNSAPDKSGLPSDRFSAERTGGSVSTLTIQRTQQEDSAVYLCASSLVSQRGETQYFGPGTRLLVL.

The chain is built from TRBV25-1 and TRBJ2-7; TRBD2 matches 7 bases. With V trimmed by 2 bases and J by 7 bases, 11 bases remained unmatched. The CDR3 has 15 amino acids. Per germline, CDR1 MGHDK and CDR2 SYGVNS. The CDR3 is CASSEGGREFREQYF. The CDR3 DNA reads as TGTGCCAGCAGTGAAGGGGGGAGGGAGTTTCGTGAGCAGTACTTC.

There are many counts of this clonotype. Written as DNA, the CDR3 is TGTGCCAGCAGTCGGGGGTACATTCAGTACTTC. As protein: CASSRGYIQYF. The V and J genes are TRBV12-3 or TRBV12-4 and TRBJ2-4; possibly TRBD2 for D (6 bases). This CDR3 is built from 11 residues. V was shortened by 5 bases and J by 8 bases, with 7 bases between the two germline ends.

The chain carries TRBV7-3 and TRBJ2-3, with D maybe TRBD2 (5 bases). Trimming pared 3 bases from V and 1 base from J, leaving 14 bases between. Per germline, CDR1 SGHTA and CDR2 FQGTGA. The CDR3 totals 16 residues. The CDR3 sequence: CASSLGVNRGTDTQYF. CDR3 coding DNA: TGTGCCAGCAGCTTGGGAGTCAACAGAGGCACAGATACGCAGTATTTT. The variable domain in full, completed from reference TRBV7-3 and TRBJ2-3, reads GAGVSQTPSNKVTEKGKYVELRCDPISGHTALYWYRQSLGQGPEFLIYFQGTGAADDSGLPNDRFFAVRPEGSVSTLKIQRTERGDSAVYLCASSLGVNRGTDTQYFGPGTRLTVL.

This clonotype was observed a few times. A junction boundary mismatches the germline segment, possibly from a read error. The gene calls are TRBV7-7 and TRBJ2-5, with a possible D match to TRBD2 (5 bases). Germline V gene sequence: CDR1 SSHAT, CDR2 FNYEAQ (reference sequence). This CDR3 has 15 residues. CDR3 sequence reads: CASSFGNGMQETQYF. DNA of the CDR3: TGTGCTAGCAGCTTTGGTAACGGGATGCAAGAGACCCAGTACTTC.

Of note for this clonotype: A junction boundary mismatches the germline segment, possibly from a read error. CDR3 region: CASSSRDSF. CDR3 coding DNA: TGTGCCAGCAGCTCCCGGGACTCCTTT. J is TRBJ2-2 and V is TRBV7-3, with D tentatively TRBD2 (6 bases). The CDR3 runs 9 residues. Per the germline V gene, CDR1 is SGHTA and CDR2 is FQGTGA. Based on the CDR3 plus reference TRBV7-3 and TRBJ2-2, the full variable domain is GAGVSQTPSNKVTEKGKYVELRCDPISGHTALYWYRQSLGQGPEFLIYFQGTGAADDSGLPNDRFFAVRPEGSVSTLKIQRTERGDSAVYLCASSSRDSFGEGSRLTVL.

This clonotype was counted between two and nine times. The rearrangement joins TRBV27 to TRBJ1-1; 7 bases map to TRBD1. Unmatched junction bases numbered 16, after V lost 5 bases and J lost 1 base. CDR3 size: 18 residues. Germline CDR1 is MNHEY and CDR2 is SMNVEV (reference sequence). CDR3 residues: CASSIFYTGRGANTEAFF. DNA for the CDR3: TGTGCCAGCAGTATCTTCTATACCGGCAGGGGGGCGAACACTGAAGCTTTCTTT.

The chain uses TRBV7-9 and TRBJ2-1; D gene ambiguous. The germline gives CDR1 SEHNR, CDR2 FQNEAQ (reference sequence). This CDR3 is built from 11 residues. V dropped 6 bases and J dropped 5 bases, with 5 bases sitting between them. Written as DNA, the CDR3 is TGTGCCAGCAGAAAGGACAATGAGCAGTTCTTC. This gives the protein CASRKDNEQFF.

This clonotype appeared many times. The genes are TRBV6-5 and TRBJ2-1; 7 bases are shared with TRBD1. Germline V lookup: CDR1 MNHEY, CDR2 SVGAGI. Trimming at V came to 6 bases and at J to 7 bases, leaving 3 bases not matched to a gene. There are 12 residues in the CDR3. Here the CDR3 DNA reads TGTGCCAGCAGACCACAGGGGAATGAGCAGTTCTTC. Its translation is CASRPQGNEQFF.

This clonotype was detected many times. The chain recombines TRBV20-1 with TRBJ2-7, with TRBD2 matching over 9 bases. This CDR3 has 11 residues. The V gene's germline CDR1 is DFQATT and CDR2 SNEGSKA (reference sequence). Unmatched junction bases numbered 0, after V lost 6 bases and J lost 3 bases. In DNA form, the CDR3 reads TGCAGTGCGCGGGGGGGCTACGAGCAGTACGTC. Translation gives CSARGGYEQYV.

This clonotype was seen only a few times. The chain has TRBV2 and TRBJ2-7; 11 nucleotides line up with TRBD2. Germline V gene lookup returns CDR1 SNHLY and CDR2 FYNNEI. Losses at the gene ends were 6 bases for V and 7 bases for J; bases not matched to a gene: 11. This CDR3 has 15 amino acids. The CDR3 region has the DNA TGTGCCAGCAGGGAAATTAGCGGGGGGGTCGGAGAGCAGTACTTC. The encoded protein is CASREISGGVGEQYF.

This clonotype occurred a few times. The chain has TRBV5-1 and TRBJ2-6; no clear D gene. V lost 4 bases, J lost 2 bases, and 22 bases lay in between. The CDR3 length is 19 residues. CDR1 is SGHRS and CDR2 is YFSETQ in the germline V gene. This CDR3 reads CASSAPHRVTFPGANVLTF. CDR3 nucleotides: TGCGCCAGCAGCGCACCCCACAGAGTCACCTTCCCTGGGGCCAACGTCCTGACTTTC.

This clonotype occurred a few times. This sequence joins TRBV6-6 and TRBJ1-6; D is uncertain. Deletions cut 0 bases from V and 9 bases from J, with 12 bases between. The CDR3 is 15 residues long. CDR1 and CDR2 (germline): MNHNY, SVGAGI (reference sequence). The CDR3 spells CASSYSRDAASPLHF. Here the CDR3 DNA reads TGTGCCAGCAGTTACTCGAGGGATGCGGCTTCACCCCTCCACTTT.

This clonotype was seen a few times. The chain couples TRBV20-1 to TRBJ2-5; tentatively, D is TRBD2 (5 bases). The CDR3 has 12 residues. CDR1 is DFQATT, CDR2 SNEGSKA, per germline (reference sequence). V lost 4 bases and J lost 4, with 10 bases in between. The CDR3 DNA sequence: TGCAGTGCTACGATGGCGGGAGAGACCCAGTACTTC. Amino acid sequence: CSATMAGETQYF.

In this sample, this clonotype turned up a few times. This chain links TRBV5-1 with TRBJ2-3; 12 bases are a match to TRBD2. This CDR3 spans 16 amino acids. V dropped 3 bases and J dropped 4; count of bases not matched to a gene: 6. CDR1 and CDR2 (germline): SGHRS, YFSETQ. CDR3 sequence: CASSSRLAGDADTQYF. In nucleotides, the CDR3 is TGCGCCAGCAGCTCTAGACTAGCGGGGGATGCAGATACGCAGTATTTT.

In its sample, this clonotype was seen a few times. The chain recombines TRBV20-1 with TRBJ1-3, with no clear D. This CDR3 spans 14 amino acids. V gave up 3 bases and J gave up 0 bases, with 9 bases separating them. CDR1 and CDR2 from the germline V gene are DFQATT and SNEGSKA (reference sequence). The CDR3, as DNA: TGCAGTGCTAGGGAGCATGCCTCTGGAAACACCATATATTTT. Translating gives CSAREHASGNTIYF.

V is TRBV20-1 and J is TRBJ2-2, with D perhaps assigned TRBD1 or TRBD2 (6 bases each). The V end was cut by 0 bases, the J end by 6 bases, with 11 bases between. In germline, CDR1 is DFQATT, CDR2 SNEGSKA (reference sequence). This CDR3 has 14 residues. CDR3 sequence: CSARDPGDSGELFF. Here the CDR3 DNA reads TGCAGTGCTAGAGATCCAGGGGACTCCGGGGAGCTGTTTTTT.